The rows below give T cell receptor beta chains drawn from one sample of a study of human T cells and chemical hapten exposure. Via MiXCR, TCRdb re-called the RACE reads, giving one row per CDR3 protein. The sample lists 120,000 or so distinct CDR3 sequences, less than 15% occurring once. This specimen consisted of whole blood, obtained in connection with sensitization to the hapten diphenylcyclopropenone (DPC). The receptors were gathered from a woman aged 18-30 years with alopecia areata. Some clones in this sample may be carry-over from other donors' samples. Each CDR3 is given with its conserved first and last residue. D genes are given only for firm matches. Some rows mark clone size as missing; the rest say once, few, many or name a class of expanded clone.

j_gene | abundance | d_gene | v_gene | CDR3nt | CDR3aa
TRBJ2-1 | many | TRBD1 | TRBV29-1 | TGCAGCGTTGAACCCCACGGGCCGACAGGGGGATACAATGAGCAGTTCTTC | CSVEPHGPTGGYNEQFF
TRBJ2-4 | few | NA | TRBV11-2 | TGTGCCAGCAGCCAAGGACAGTATCTAGCCAAAAACATTCAGTACTTC | CASSQGQYLAKNIQYF
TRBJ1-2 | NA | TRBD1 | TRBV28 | TGTGCCAGCAGTTTGGTCGCAGGGGGCGACGGGTATGGCTACACCTTC | CASSLVAGGDGYGYTF
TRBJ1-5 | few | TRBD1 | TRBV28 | TGTGCCAGCAGTTCCTTGACTACAGGGGGCGATCAGCCCCAGCATTTT | CASSSLTTGGDQPQHF
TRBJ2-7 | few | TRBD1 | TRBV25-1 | TGTGCCAGCAGTAAAAGGACAGGGAGCTCCTACGAGCAGTACTTC | CASSKRTGSSYEQYF
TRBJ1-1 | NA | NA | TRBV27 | TGTGCCAGCAGTTGGGGAAGGAACACTGAAGCTTTCTTT | CASSWGRNTEAFF
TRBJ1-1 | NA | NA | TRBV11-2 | TGTGCCAGCAGCTTCGGGCCCAGAGCCACTGAAGCTTTCTTT | CASSFGPRATEAFF
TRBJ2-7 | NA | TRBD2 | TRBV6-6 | TGTGCCAGCACCCTGACGGGGGGTTCCTACGAGCAGTACTTC | CASTLTGGSYEQYF
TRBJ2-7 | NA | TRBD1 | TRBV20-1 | TGCAGTGCTAGTGGGCGGGGGACAGGGGGCAACGAGCAGTACTTC | CSASGRGTGGNEQYF
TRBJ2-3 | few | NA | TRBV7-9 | TGTGCCAGCAGCTTCAACCGGGGCGGGAGCACAGATACGCAGTATTTT | CASSFNRGGSTDTQYF
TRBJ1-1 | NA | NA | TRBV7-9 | TGTGCCAGCAGCTTAGGAGGAGGTGACACTGAAGCTTTCTTT | CASSLGGGDTEAFF
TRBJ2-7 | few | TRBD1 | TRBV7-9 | TGTGCCAGCAGCTTAGTAGACAGGGGCGAGCAGTACTTC | CASSLVDRGEQYF
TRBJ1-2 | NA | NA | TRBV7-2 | TGTGCCAGCAGCTCCACAGGGATTCCTAACTATGGCTACACCTTC | CASSSTGIPNYGYTF
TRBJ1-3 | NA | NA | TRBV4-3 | TGCGCCAGCAGCCAAGATCGTTGGGGATTTGGAAACACCATATATTTT | CASSQDRWGFGNTIYF
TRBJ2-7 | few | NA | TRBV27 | TGTGCCAGCGTCCGAAGGGGGTTCCCCTACGAGCAGTACTTC | CASVRRGFPYEQYF
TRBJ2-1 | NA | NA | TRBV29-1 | TGCAGCGTCCCGGGACACAACTACAATGAGCAGTTCTTC | CSVPGHNYNEQFF
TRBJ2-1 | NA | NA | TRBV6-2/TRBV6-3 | TGTGCCAGCAGTCAACGGGACTGGTACAATGAGCAGTTCTTC | CASSQRDWYNEQFF
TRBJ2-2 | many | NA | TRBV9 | TGTGCCAGCAGCGTAGTAGGGGACACCGGGGAGCTGTTTTTT | CASSVVGDTGELFF
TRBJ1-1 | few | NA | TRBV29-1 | TGCAGCGGGGACTTGGGGAACACTGAAGCTTTCTTT | CSGDLGNTEAFF
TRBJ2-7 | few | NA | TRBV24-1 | TGTGCCACCAGTGGCGCAGGAGACTACGAGCAGTACTTC | CATSGAGDYEQYF
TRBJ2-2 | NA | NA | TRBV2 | TGTGCCAGCAGTGTATTGCAGAACACCGGGGAGCTGTTTTTT | CASSVLQNTGELFF
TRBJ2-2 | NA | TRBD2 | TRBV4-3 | TGCGCCAGCAGCCAAGATTCTTCGACTAGCGGGTTTGAGCTGTTTTTT | CASSQDSSTSGFELFF
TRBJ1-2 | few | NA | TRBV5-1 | TGCGCCAGCAGCTTGGCCCAAGCCGGCTATGGCTACACCTTC | CASSLAQAGYGYTF
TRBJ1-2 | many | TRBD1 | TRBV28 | TGTGCCAGCAGTCGGAGGGGGCGATATCAGAATGGCTACACCTTC | CASSRRGRYQNGYTF
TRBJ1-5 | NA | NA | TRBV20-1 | TGCAGTGCCTCGGACACGGGCATGAATCAGCCCCAGCATTTT | CSASDTGMNQPQHF
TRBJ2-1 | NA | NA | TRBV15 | TGTGCCACCAGCAGGGACAGTACCTACAATGAGCAGTTCTTC | CATSRDSTYNEQFF
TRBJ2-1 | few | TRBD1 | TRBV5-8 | TGTGCCAGCAGCTTGGTAGGGGGCCACGATGAGCAGTTCTTC | CASSLVGGHDEQFF
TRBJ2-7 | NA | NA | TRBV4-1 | TGCGCCAGCAGCCAAGATAAGGGCCACGAGCAGTACTTC | CASSQDKGHEQYF
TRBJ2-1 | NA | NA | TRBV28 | TGTGCCAGCAGTGGCGGGACCCCACTCCAGGGTTACAATGAGCAGTTCTTC | CASSGGTPLQGYNEQFF
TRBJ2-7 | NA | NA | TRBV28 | TGTGCCAGCAGGGGGTCAAGCGGCACCTACGAGCAGTACTTC | CASRGSSGTYEQYF
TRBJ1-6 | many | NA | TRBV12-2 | TGTGCAAGTCCCCCAGGACAGGGCGTCCCCTTT | CASPPGQGVPF
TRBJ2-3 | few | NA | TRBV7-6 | TGTGCCAGCAGCCCTTATAGCGGTCATAGCACAGATACGCAGTATTTT | CASSPYSGHSTDTQYF
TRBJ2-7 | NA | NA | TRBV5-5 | TGTGCCAGCAGCGTGGTAGCGCGAGTTACCGAGCAGTACTTC | CASSVVARVTEQYF
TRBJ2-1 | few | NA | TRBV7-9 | TGTGCCAGCAGCTTACTCCGGGGGAAGCTTACTGACAATGAGCAGTTCTTC | CASSLLRGKLTDNEQFF
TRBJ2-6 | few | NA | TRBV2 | TGTGCCAGCAGTTACATATCCGGGACTTCTGGGGCCAACGTCCTGACTTTC | CASSYISGTSGANVLTF
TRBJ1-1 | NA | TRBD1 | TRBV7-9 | TGTGCCAGCAGCTGGGGACAGGGGGCTGAAGCTTTCTTT | CASSWGQGAEAFF
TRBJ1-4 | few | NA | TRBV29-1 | TGCAGCGTTGAAGACAGCCTTGCAACTAATGAAAAACTGTTTTTT | CSVEDSLATNEKLFF
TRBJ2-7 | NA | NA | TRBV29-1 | TGCAGCGTTGAGGAAGGGCCGCTGAACGAGCAGTACTTC | CSVEEGPLNEQYF
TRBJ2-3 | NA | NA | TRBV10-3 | TGTGCCATCAGTGAGCCCCAGCTAGCGACGCAGTATTTT | CAISEPQLATQYF
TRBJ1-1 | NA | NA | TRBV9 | TGTGCCAGCAGCGTAGGGGATAACAGCGAAGCTTTCTTT | CASSVGDNSEAFF
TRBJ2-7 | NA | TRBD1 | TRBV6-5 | TGTGCCAGCAGCCGGGGACAGGGGACCTACGAGCAGTACTTC | CASSRGQGTYEQYF
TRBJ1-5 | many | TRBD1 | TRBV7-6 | TGTGCCAGCAGCTACAGACAGGGGCTAAATCAGCCCCAGCATTTT | CASSYRQGLNQPQHF
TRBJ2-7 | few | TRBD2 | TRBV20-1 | TGCAGTGCCTCGACTAGCGGGGGAACCTACGAGCAGTACTTC | CSASTSGGTYEQYF
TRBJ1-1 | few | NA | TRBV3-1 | TGTGCCAGCAGCCCACAAGGGACCGCGAACACTGAAGCTTTCTTT | CASSPQGTANTEAFF
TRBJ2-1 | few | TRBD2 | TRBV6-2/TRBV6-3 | TGTGCCAGCAGTTACTCAGCGACTAGCGGGGGCAGAGAGCAGTTCTTC | CASSYSATSGGREQFF
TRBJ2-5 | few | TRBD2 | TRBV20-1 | TGCAGTGCTTCCGGGACTAGTAGTGAGACCCAGTACTTC | CSASGTSSETQYF
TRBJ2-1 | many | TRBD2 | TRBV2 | TGTGCCACCCTAGCGGGGCCAACCAATGAGCAGTTCTTC | CATLAGPTNEQFF
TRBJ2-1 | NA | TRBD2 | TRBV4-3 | TGCGCCAGCAGCCAGGGACTAGCGGGGCGGAATGAGCAGTTCTTC | CASSQGLAGRNEQFF
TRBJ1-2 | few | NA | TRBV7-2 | TGTGCCAGCAGCCCCTGGGGGAGATTCTATGGCTACACCTTC | CASSPWGRFYGYTF
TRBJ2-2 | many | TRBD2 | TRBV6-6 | TGTGCCAGCAGTGACGGCGGACTAGCGGGGAATACCGGGGAGCTGTTTTTT | CASSDGGLAGNTGELFF
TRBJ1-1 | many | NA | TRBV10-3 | TGTGCCATCAGTGACGAAGTACTGGGCACTGAAGCTTTCTTT | CAISDEVLGTEAFF
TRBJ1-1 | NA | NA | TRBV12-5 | TGTGCTAGTGGTCGGGCGGCTAACACTGAAGCTTTCTTT | CASGRAANTEAFF
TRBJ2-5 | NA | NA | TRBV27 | TGTGCCAGCAGTTCTACCCGGGTCCCAGGAGAGACCCAGTACTTC | CASSSTRVPGETQYF
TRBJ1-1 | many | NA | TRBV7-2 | TGTGCCAGCAGCCCACCTCATGGCGGGGGTGGCACTGAAGCTTTCTTT | CASSPPHGGGGTEAFF
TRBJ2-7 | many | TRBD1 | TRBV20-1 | TGCAGTGCTGGACCAAAGTTCAGGGGGAACGAGCAGTACTTC | CSAGPKFRGNEQYF
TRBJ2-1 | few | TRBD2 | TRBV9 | TGTGCCAGCAGCCAGAACCTAGCGGGGAGCTCCTACAATGAGCAGTTCTTC | CASSQNLAGSSYNEQFF
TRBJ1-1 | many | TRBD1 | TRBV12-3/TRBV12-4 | TGTGCCAGCAGACAGGGGACTGAAGCTTTCTTT | CASRQGTEAFF
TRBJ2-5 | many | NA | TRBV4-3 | TGCGCCAGCAGCTTTACTAGCCGGGAGACCCAGTACTTC | CASSFTSRETQYF